Following are 29 T cell receptor beta chains from one sample sequenced in a study of OX40 agonist ivuxolimab in advanced cancers. The table came from immunoSEQ multiplex PCR; TCRdb's copy has only in-frame clones and leaves some out. Of 100,000 to 150,000 clones listed, just under 95% were seen once; the top ten hold 0.7% to 0.85%. The starting material was CD4+ or CD8+ T cells sorted from blood, obtained in a trial of the OX40 agonist ivuxolimab. The receptor source for this set is an adult with an advanced solid tumor such as melanoma, head and neck, liver or kidney cancer.

This clone was counted a single time. The rearrangement joins TRBV5-8 to TRBJ2-3; 11 nucleotides align to TRBD1. The trim removed 4 bases at V and 5 bases at J, leaving 6 bases unmatched. Per the germline V gene, CDR1 is SGHTS and CDR2 is YDEGEE. The CDR3 extends over 15 amino acids. In DNA form, the CDR3 reads TGTGCCAGCAGCAGCGGACAGGGGGCCATAGATACGCAGTATTTT. This sequence encodes CASSSGQGAIDTQYF.

The CDR3 here is CASSLARGRGEKLFF. The CDR3 DNA follows: TGTGCCAGCAGTTTAGCCCGGGGAAGAGGGGAAAAACTGTTTTTT. This chain connects TRBV28 to TRBJ1-4, with D unclear. There are 15 residues in the CDR3. Germline CDR1 reads MDHEN; CDR2 reads SYDVKM. The ends were cut back, 2 bases at V and 8 bases at J, with 15 bases in the middle.

This chain uses TRBV12-5 with TRBJ2-1; 13 nucleotides match TRBD2. CDR1 is LGHNT and CDR2 is FRNRAP in the germline V gene. Trimming removed 1 base from V and 8 bases from J; junction bases left unmatched: 11. This CDR3 region has 18 residues. The CDR3 nucleotides read TGTGCTAGTGGTTTGGCGGGGACTAGCGGGAAGGCATGGGATGAGCAGTTCTTC. Residues: CASGLAGTSGKAWDEQFF.

This chain uses TRBV19 with TRBJ1-5; possibly TRBD1 for D (6 bases). The CDR3 is 18 residues long. Trimming stripped 3 bases from V and 1 base from J, with 19 bases between. Per the germline V gene, CDR1 is LNHDA and CDR2 is SQIVND (reference sequence). In DNA, the CDR3 is TGTGCCAGTAGTATTCCCCCGGGGGCGGTTGGAAGCAATCAGCCCCAGCATTTT. Translating gives CASSIPPGAVGSNQPQHF.

The V and J genes are TRBV7-6 and TRBJ1-2, with 11 bases aligning to TRBD1. From germline, CDR1 is SGHVS and CDR2 FNYEAQ. This CDR3 is 14 amino acids long. J was trimmed by 3 bases and V by 7 bases; bases with no gene match: 4. Here the CDR3 DNA reads TGTGCCAGCACCCCGGGACAGGGGGACTATGGCTACACCTTC. Translated: CASTPGQGDYGYTF. The complete variable domain, with remaining parts taken from reference TRBV7-6 and TRBJ1-2, reads GAGVSQSPRYKVTKRGQDVALRCDPISGHVSLYWYRQALGQGPEFLTYFNYEAQQDKSGLPNDRFSAERPEGSISTLTIQRTEQRDSAMYRCASTPGQGDYGYTFGSGTRLTVV.

The chain recombines TRBV7-9 with TRBJ1-5; no firm D call. This CDR3 comprises 16 residues. V was shortened by 5 bases and J by 0 bases, with 14 bases between the two germline ends. CDR1 is SEHNR, CDR2 FQNEAQ, per germline (reference sequence). The CDR3 is CASSTDQQYSNQPQHF. As DNA, the CDR3 is TGTGCCAGCAGCACAGACCAGCAGTATAGCAATCAGCCCCAGCATTTT.

The chain combines TRBV7-3 with TRBJ1-1; no clear D gene. The germline V gene encodes CDR1 SGHTA and CDR2 FQGTGA. CDR3 length: 15 amino acids. V lost 0 bases, J lost 1 base, and 9 bases lay in between. The DNA of the CDR3 is TGTGCCAGCAGCTTAACGGCCCAGGAGAACACTGAAGCTTTCTTT. This gives the protein CASSLTAQENTEAFF.

J is TRBJ2-1 and V is TRBV7-3, with TRBD1 matching 7 bases. V shed 4 bases and J 5 bases; nucleotides not matched to a gene: 2. Germline V gene data show CDR1 as SGHTA and CDR2 as FQGTGA. There are 13 residues in the CDR3. The CDR3 loop reads CASSSDRDNEQFF. The DNA for the CDR3 is TGTGCCAGCAGCTCTGACAGGGACAATGAGCAGTTCTTC.

The chain recombines TRBV6-4 with TRBJ1-1; maybe TRBD1 (5 bases). This CDR3 has 14 amino acids. The V and J ends lost 3 bases and 0 bases respectively, with 8 bases between them. Germline lookup yields CDR1 MRHNA and CDR2 SNTAGT. The CDR3 DNA reads as TGTGCCAGCAGTGAAGAGGGGATGAACACTGAAGCTTTCTTT. The encoded protein is CASSEEGMNTEAFF.

The chain recombines TRBV5-1 with TRBJ2-7, with D tentatively TRBD1 (5 bases). The V gene's germline CDR1 is SGHRS and CDR2 YFSETQ. CDR3 length: 14 residues. Trimming pared 0 bases from V and 3 bases from J, leaving 10 bases between. The CDR3 region has the DNA TGCGCCAGCAGCTTGGGGGCAGGGAACTACGAGCAGTACTTC. Encoded protein: CASSLGAGNYEQYF.

DNA for the CDR3: TGTGCCAGCAGCGTAGGGACTAGCGCCGACGAGCAGTACTTC. The encoded protein is CASSVGTSADEQYF. The chain uses TRBV9 and TRBJ2-7, with 9 bases that match TRBD2. CDR1 and CDR2 from the germline V gene are SGDLS and YYNGEE. The V gene end was trimmed by 0 bases and the J gene end by 5 bases; junction bases not matched to a gene: 3. CDR3 length: 14 amino acids.

The chain uses TRBV11-3 and TRBJ2-5, with TRBD1 identical over 8 bases. The V gene end was trimmed by 1 base and the J gene end by 4 bases; junction bases not matched to a gene: 5. CDR3 size: 15 residues. Germline loops: CDR1 SGHNT, CDR2 YENEEA. For the CDR3, the DNA is TGTGCCAGCAGCTTAGCTGGCAGGGGGCCAGAGACCCAGTACTTC. Translating it yields CASSLAGRGPETQYF.

V and J are TRBV6-1 and TRBJ2-2; D is ambiguous. The CDR3 spans 12 residues. Germline lookup yields CDR1 MNHNS and CDR2 SASEGT. Trimming took 6 bases from V and 4 from J, leaving 6 bases between them. The CDR3 nucleotides read TGTGCCAGCAGGGGTTTCACCGGGGAGCTGTTTTTT. This encodes CASRGFTGELFF.

The sample holds one count of this clone. The rearrangement joins TRBV15 to TRBJ2-7; D is unresolved. The CDR3 consists of 12 residues. Trimming stripped 8 bases from V and 5 bases from J, with 13 bases between. Germline V gives CDR1 LNHNV, CDR2 YYDKDF (reference sequence). The CDR3 DNA reads TGTGCCACCCAGAAAGCCGGCGACGAGCAGTACTTC. Translation gives CATQKAGDEQYF.

Written as DNA, the CDR3 is TGTGCCAGCTCACCTCCGTACTCGAGCTCCTACGAGCAGTACTTC. It codes for CASSPPYSSSYEQYF. The rearrangement joins TRBV18 to TRBJ2-7; D is ambiguous. This CDR3 has 15 amino acids. CDR1 and CDR2 from the germline V gene are KGHSH and LQKENI. V lost 3 bases to trimming and J lost 0 bases, with 12 bases between them.

The V call is TRBV5-6, the J call TRBJ1-3, with D possibly TRBD1 on 5 matching bases. The V end lost 4 bases, the J end lost 0 bases, and 14 bases lay between the germline ends. The CDR3 consists of 16 residues. Germline V gene data show CDR1 as SGHDT and CDR2 as YYEEEE. The chain's CDR3 is CASSVGRGDSGNTIYF. The CDR3 DNA reads as TGTGCCAGCAGCGTTGGGAGGGGAGACTCTGGAAACACCATATATTTT. Combining the CDR3 with reference TRBV5-6 and TRBJ1-3 gives the whole variable domain DAGVTQSPTHLIKTRGQQVTLRCSPKSGHDTVSWYQQALGQGPQFIFQYYEEEERQRGNFPDRFSGHQFPNYSSELNVNALLLGDSALYLCASSVGRGDSGNTIYFGEGSWLTVV.

V usage is TRBV6-5 and J usage is TRBJ1-3; D remains ambiguous. The V gene lost 8 bases and the J gene lost 4 bases, with 9 bases spanning the gap. Germline loops: CDR1 MNHEY, CDR2 SVGAGI. The CDR3 totals 12 residues. CDR3 sequence (DNA): TGTGCCAGCGAGAGCTACGGAAACACCATATATTTT. This sequence encodes CASESYGNTIYF.

This clone was picked up one time. A read error may be the cause here, since a much bigger clone is one base away. The chain has TRBV4-2 and TRBJ1-2; D gene unclear. The CDR3 has 14 amino acids. Germline V gives CDR1 LGHNA, CDR2 YNFKEQ. For the CDR3, the DNA is TGTGCCAGCAGCCCACAGATGGATAACTATGGCCACACCTTC. Translating it yields CASSPQMDNYGHTF.

V is TRBV5-1 and J is TRBJ2-5, with 8 bases lining up with TRBD2. The J call could be wrong; TRBJ2-7 is a better fit for the DNA end. The CDR3 has 15 residues. Germline CDR1 SGHRS, CDR2 YFSETQ. CDR3 bases: TGCGCCAGCAGCCTCACTAGCGGAGCCTACTACGAGCAGTACTTC. Its protein is CASSLTSGAYYEQYF.

The CDR3 protein is CASRDSGRASYNEQFF. Here the CDR3 DNA reads TGTGCCAGCAGGGATAGCGGGAGGGCCTCCTACAATGAGCAGTTCTTC. The chain recombines TRBV28 with TRBJ2-1; 11 bases are shared with TRBD2. From germline, CDR1 is MDHEN and CDR2 SYDVKM. V lost 6 bases, J lost 0 bases, and 4 bases stayed unmatched. The CDR3 covers 16 residues.

This chain links TRBV29-1 with TRBJ1-1; 9 nucleotides align to TRBD1. The CDR3 extends over 15 amino acids. Losses at the gene ends were 3 bases for V and 2 bases for J; bases not matched to a gene: 7. Germline lookup yields CDR1 SQVTM and CDR2 ANQGSEA. In DNA form, the CDR3 reads TGCAGCGTTGAGAAACCACAGGGGGCCAACACTGAAGCTTTCTTT. As protein: CSVEKPQGANTEAFF. The whole variable domain, filled in from reference TRBV29-1 and TRBJ1-1, reads SAVISQKPSRDICQRGTSLTIQCQVDSQVTMMFWYRQQPGQSLTLIATANQGSEATYESGFVIDKFPISRPNLTFSTLTVSNMSPEDSSIYLCSVEKPQGANTEAFFGQGTRLTVV.

The chain combines TRBV7-9 with TRBJ1-3; D gene ambiguous. In germline, CDR1 is SEHNR, CDR2 FQNEAQ (reference sequence). CDR3 size: 16 residues. The V end was cut by 2 bases, the J end by 2 bases, with 13 bases between. CDR3 in DNA: TGTGCCAGCAGCTTACAAGCTCAAAGCCCTGGAAACACCATATATTTT. It specifies CASSLQAQSPGNTIYF. The variable domain in full, completed from reference TRBV7-9 and TRBJ1-3, reads DTGVSQNPRHKITKRGQNVTFRCDPISEHNRLYWYRQTLGQGPEFLTYFQNEAQLEKSRLLSDRFSAERPKGSFSTLEIQRTEQGDSAMYLCASSLQAQSPGNTIYFGEGSWLTVV.

The V and J genes are TRBV28 and TRBJ1-1, with 7 bases that match TRBD1. Losses at the gene ends were 4 bases for V and 2 bases for J; bases not matched to a gene: 4. Germline values: CDR1 MDHEN, CDR2 SYDVKM. The CDR3 covers 14 residues. DNA for the CDR3: TGTGCCAGCAGTTACACAGGGGCTAACACTGAAGCTTTCTTT. Its protein is CASSYTGANTEAFF.

The rearrangement links TRBV14 to TRBJ1-1; tentatively, D is TRBD1 (5 bases). The V gene's germline CDR1 is SGHDN and CDR2 FVKESK. Between the trimmed V and J ends, which lost 5 bases and 3 bases, there was a span of 13 bases. The CDR3 is made up of 14 amino acids. The CDR3 reads CASSGIWGDTEAFF. CDR3 nucleotide sequence: TGTGCCAGCAGCGGGATTTGGGGGGACACTGAAGCTTTCTTT.

V usage is TRBV25-1 and J usage is TRBJ1-1; TRBD1 is a possible D gene (6 bases). The CDR3 has 14 residues. Germline CDR1 MGHDK, CDR2 SYGVNS. V gave up 1 base and J gave up 8 bases, with 14 bases separating them. CDR3 region: CASSEWAGTREAFF. The CDR3 nucleotides read TGTGCCAGCAGTGAATGGGCCGGGACACGAGAAGCTTTCTTT.

This rearrangement joins TRBV20-1 to TRBJ1-1; 7 bases map to TRBD1. Germline CDR1 is DFQATT and CDR2 is SNEGSKA (reference sequence). This CDR3 region has 11 residues. V dropped 6 bases and J dropped 7; count of bases not matched to a gene: 5. The CDR3 DNA sequence: TGCAGTGCCTTGGGGACAGTTGAAGCTTTCTTT. The encoded protein is CSALGTVEAFF.

This sequence joins TRBV11-2 and TRBJ2-1; D possibly corresponds to TRBD2 (6 bases). There are 15 residues in the CDR3. V gave up 5 bases and J gave up 0 bases, with 11 bases separating them. Germline V CDR1 and CDR2: SGHAT, FQNNGV. CDR3 sequence reads: CASSQLASSYNEQFF. Written as DNA, the CDR3 is TGTGCCAGCAGCCAACTAGCCAGCTCCTACAATGAGCAGTTCTTC.

This rearrangement joins TRBV30 to TRBJ2-2, with a possible D match to TRBD2 (5 bases). With 4 bases removed from V and 6 bases from J, the gap between germline ends came to 6 bases. The CDR3 sequence is 11 residues long. Germline V CDR1 and CDR2: GTSNPN, SVGIG (reference sequence). The CDR3 protein is CAWMRAGELFF. In nucleotides, the CDR3 is TGTGCCTGGATGAGGGCCGGGGAGCTGTTTTTT. The entire variable domain, with the rest obtained from reference TRBV30 and TRBJ2-2, is as follows: SQTIHQWPATLVQPVGSPLSLECTVEGTSNPNLYWYRQAAGRGLQLLFYSVGIGQISSEVPQNLSASRPQDRQFILSSKKLLLSDSGFYLCAWMRAGELFFGEGSRLTVL.

The V and J genes are TRBV19 and TRBJ1-2; tentative D call: TRBD1 (6 bases). This CDR3 has 15 residues. Germline V CDR1 and CDR2: LNHDA, SQIVND (reference sequence). The V end was cut by 5 bases, the J end by 0 bases, with 13 bases between. CDR3 residues: CASSSRGQANYGYTF. Written as DNA, the CDR3 is TGTGCCAGTAGTTCCCGGGGGCAAGCTAACTATGGCTACACCTTC.